This entry features one TCR beta chain sequence. Its antigen is as yet unknown. TCRdb ran MiXCR on the RT-PCR reads and lists one entry per CDR3 protein. Altogether about 800,000 distinct CDR3 sequences are present, around 21% being singletons, with the ten largest covering about 9.4%. This entry belongs to a study of response to subunit inactivated influenza vaccine. Study-wide findings and caveats: Each seasonal flu vaccination may recruit only limited new T cells, authors suggested.

CDR3 length: 22 residues. With V trimmed by 3 bases and J by 2 bases, 22 bases remained unmatched. Germline V gives CDR1 SGHTA, CDR2 FQGNSA. Sample: PBMCs from blood, taken around 5 days after vaccination. This TCR derives from a man aged 50-60 years who received an inactivated influenza vaccine. The chain is built from TRBV7-2 and TRBJ2-6; 7 bases map to TRBD1. This CDR3 is CASSFLVLALRQGGPGANVLTF. The CDR3 bases are TGTGCCAGCAGCTTTCTGGTTTTAGCGCTGAGACAGGGTGGCCCTGGGGCCAACGTCCTGACTTTC.